This TCR beta chain was identified during a study of shared clonotypes between healthy human individuals. Study summary: Each donor's CD8 memory used one plate, CD8 naive two, each CD4 subset three.

Findings and caveats of the study: Estimated clonotype richness was generally higher in naive than memory subsets.

Healthy HIV-negative adults without recent acute infections or vaccinations served as donors. The donors, all of them Caucasian adults, lived in Nashville, Tennessee. Method: immunoSEQ multiplex PCR; TCRdb's copy keeps in-frame clones and lacks some. The sample has 950,000 to 1,200,000 clones, 60% to 85% seen once. Points on this clone: Its antigen remains unidentified.

The CDR3 is made up of 14 amino acids. Trimming cost V 4 bases and J 5 bases, with 16 bases left between them. The germline gives CDR1 SGHRS, CDR2 YFSETQ. This TCR derives from a man between 18 and 35 years old in good health. Some clones in this sample may be carry-over from other donors' samples. The V and J genes are TRBV5-1 and TRBJ2-7; TRBD1 might be the D (6 bases). The sequenced sample was memory CD4+ T cells from PBMCs. Subset specified: CD45RA-negative fraction. CDR3: CASSQRQAPDEQYF. Here the CDR3 DNA reads TGCGCCAGCAGCCAGAGACAGGCACCGGACGAGCAGTACTTC.